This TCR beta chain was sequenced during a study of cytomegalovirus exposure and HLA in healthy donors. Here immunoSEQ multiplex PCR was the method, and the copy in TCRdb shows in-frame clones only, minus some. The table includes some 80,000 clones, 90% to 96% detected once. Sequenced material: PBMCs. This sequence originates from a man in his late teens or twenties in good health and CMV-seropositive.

The CDR3 loop reads CASSESRAYEQYF. The DNA of the CDR3 is TGCGCCAGCAGTGAGTCACGAGCCTACGAGCAGTACTTC. The V call is TRBV10-2, the J call TRBJ2-7; D ambiguous. Germline lookup yields CDR1 WSHSY and CDR2 SAAADI. V was cut by 0 bases and J by 2 bases, with 5 bases left in between. This CDR3 is 13 amino acids long.